The rows below give T cell receptor beta chains drawn from one sample of a study of cytomegalovirus exposure and HLA in healthy donors. This table comes from immunoSEQ multiplex PCR, and its TCRdb copy is limited to in-frame clones, with some not included. The table has about 240,000 clones, over 80% seen once. The source material was PBMCs. These TCRs come from a woman aged 40-49 years in good health and CMV-seropositive. The CDR3 runs from the conserved cysteine through the conserved F or W. Each record gives: clone size, V gene, D gene, CDR3 length, J gene, CDR3 DNA, CDR3 protein. D genes are given only for firm matches. Not every row has a clone size; where given, it reads once, few, many or a size class.

size: NA
V: TRBV4-3
D: NA
length: 13
J: TRBJ2-7
DNA: TGCGCCAGCAGCCAAGCGTCAGGATACGAGCAGTACTTC
CDR3: CASSQASGYEQYF

size: NA
V: TRBV7-3
D: NA
length: 15
J: TRBJ1-2
DNA: TGTGCCAGCAGCTTAACGTGGACAGTGAACTATGGCTACACCTTC
CDR3: CASSLTWTVNYGYTF

size: few
V: TRBV11-2
D: NA
length: 12
J: TRBJ2-7
DNA: TGTGCCAGCAGCAACACGGGCTACGAGCAGTACTTC
CDR3: CASSNTGYEQYF

size: NA
V: TRBV27
D: NA
length: 17
J: TRBJ2-2
DNA: TGTGCCAGCGGGGGAGGAGGTTTGGCGGGAAGTCTTGCGGAGCTGTTTTTT
CDR3: CASGGGGLAGSLAELFF

size: NA
V: TRBV6-6
D: NA
length: 15
J: TRBJ1-3
DNA: TGTGCCAGCAGTTTGTTACCAGGCTCTGGAAACACCATATATTTT
CDR3: CASSLLPGSGNTIYF

size: NA
V: TRBV5-6
D: NA
length: 14
J: TRBJ2-7
DNA: TGTGCCAGCAGCTTGGCTCAGGCGGGCTACGAGCAGTACTTC
CDR3: CASSLAQAGYEQYF

size: few
V: TRBV9
D: NA
length: 18
J: TRBJ1-2
DNA: TGTGCCAGCAGCGTAGCACGCACTCCGGGAGCACTTACCTATGGCTACACCTTC
CDR3: CASSVARTPGALTYGYTF

size: NA
V: TRBV5-1
D: NA
length: 16
J: TRBJ1-1
DNA: TGCGCCAGCAGCTTGGCCGGGGGGGGTGTCGGCACTGAAGCTTTCTTT
CDR3: CASSLAGGGVGTEAFF

size: NA
V: TRBV7-2
D: NA
length: 12
J: TRBJ2-7
DNA: TGTGCCAGCAGCTTTGGGAGCTACGAGCAGTACTTC
CDR3: CASSFGSYEQYF

size: once
V: TRBV7-2
D: NA
length: 14
J: TRBJ1-3
DNA: TGTGCCAGCAGCCCCTCATTACAGGGTGACACCATATATTTT
CDR3: CASSPSLQGDTIYF

size: NA
V: TRBV18
D: NA
length: 13
J: TRBJ1-1
DNA: TGTGCCAGCTCACTCCAAAGCAACACTGAAGCTTTCTTT
CDR3: CASSLQSNTEAFF

size: once
V: TRBV10-3
D: NA
length: 13
J: TRBJ1-2
DNA: TGTGCCATCAGTGGAGGGGGACCCTATGGCTACACCTTC
CDR3: CAISGGGPYGYTF

size: NA
V: TRBV14
D: NA
length: 18
J: TRBJ2-2
DNA: TGTGCCAGCAGCCAAGAATTAGGGGGGGCCTCGAACACCGGGGAGCTGTTTTTT
CDR3: CASSQELGGASNTGELFF

size: NA
V: TRBV7-2
D: TRBD1
length: 13
J: TRBJ1-1
DNA: TGTGCCAGCAGCTCGCAGGGGGCTACTGAAGCTTTCTTT
CDR3: CASSSQGATEAFF

size: NA
V: TRBV15
D: NA
length: 15
J: TRBJ1-5
DNA: TGTGCCACCAGCAGAGATGACATAAGCAATCAGCCCCAGCATTTT
CDR3: CATSRDDISNQPQHF

size: NA
V: TRBV7-9
D: TRBD1
length: 14
J: TRBJ1-4
DNA: TGTGCCAGCAGCCTAGACGGGACAGCCCCAAAACTGTTTTTT
CDR3: CASSLDGTAPKLFF

size: few
V: TRBV11-3
D: TRBD2
length: 14
J: TRBJ2-3
DNA: TGTGCCAGCAGCCGCGTGGCGGGAGCAGATACGCAGTATTTT
CDR3: CASSRVAGADTQYF

size: once
V: TRBV6-5
D: NA
length: 14
J: TRBJ2-1
DNA: TGTGCCAGCAGTTTGGGGGGAAGAGCCAATGAGCAGTTCTTC
CDR3: CASSLGGRANEQFF

size: NA
V: TRBV4-1
D: NA
length: 16
J: TRBJ1-2
DNA: TGCGCCAGCAGCCAAGAAGGGGTGAACCCTAACTATGGCTACACCTTC
CDR3: CASSQEGVNPNYGYTF

size: NA
V: TRBV7-9
D: TRBD1
length: 15
J: TRBJ1-3
DNA: TGTGCCAGCAGCACAGACAGGGCGTCTGGAAACACCATATATTTT
CDR3: CASSTDRASGNTIYF